This T cell receptor (beta chain) appears in the sequencing data of a study of blood T cell repertoires in COVID-19. About the research overall: T cells, B-cell-depleted T cells, or PBMCs provided the cDNA or gDNA that served as material.

The CDR3 covers 11 residues. Germline loops: CDR1 SNHLY, CDR2 FYNNEI. V lost 4 bases and J lost 7, with 8 bases in between. The table came from immunoSEQ multiplex PCR; TCRdb's copy has only in-frame clones and leaves some out. The sample lists around 360,000 clones; around 87% were seen once. The sequencing input was PBMCs or T cells enriched from blood (not recorded which). The receptor's source is a man aged 40-49 years in a cohort exposed to, infected with or recovered from COVID-19 (not recorded which). The chain combines TRBV2 with TRBJ2-7, with D perhaps matching TRBD2 (6 bases). The CDR3 loop reads CASSVGGEQYF. CDR3 nucleotide sequence: TGTGCCAGCAGTGTCGGGGGTGAGCAGTACTTC.